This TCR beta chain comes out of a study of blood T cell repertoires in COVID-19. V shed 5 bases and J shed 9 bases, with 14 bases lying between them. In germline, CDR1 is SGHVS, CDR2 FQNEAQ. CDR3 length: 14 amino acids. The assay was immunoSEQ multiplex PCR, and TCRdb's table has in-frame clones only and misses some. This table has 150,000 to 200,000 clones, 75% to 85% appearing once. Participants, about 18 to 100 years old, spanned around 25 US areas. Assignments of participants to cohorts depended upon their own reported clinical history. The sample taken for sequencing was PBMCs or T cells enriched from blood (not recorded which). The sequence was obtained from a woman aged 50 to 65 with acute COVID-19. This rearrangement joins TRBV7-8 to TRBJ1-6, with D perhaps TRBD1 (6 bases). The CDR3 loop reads CASSPRGGGSPLHF. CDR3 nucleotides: TGTGCCAGCAGCCCGCGGGGGGGCGGTTCACCCCTCCACTTT.